One and the same sample provided the 10 T cell receptor beta chains below, sequenced in a study of glioma-infiltrating T cells after dendritic cell vaccination. Documented time point: after dendritic cell vaccination, including at tumor progression/relapse. Sequenced by immunoSEQ multiplex PCR; TCRdb stores in-frame clones only, minus some. The table lists tens of thousands of clones, roughly four fifths of them singletons. Material: blood, obtained after dendritic cell vaccination. The receptors originated from a human donor with glioblastoma.

The chain has TRBV7-8 and TRBJ1-2; D may be TRBD1 (6 bases). Germline V lookup: CDR1 SGHVS, CDR2 FQNEAQ. V was cut by 5 bases and J by 5 bases, with 21 bases left in between. This CDR3 is 16 amino acids long. The CDR3 sequence is CASSPAGARGRYGYTF. The CDR3 region has the DNA TGTGCCAGCAGCCCCGCGGGGGCGCGAGGTAGATATGGCTACACCTTC.

The rearrangement joins TRBV18 to TRBJ1-3; the match to TRBD1 covers 7 bases. The V and J ends lost 5 bases and 0 bases, in that order; junction bases with no gene match: 4. CDR1 and CDR2 from the germline V gene are KGHSH and LQKENI. The CDR3 totals 15 residues. This CDR3 is CASSETGSSGNTIYF. The CDR3, as DNA: TGTGCCAGCTCAGAGACAGGGAGCTCTGGAAACACCATATATTTT. Full variable domain (missing parts from reference TRBV18 and TRBJ1-3): NAGVMQNPRHLVRRRGQEARLRCSPMKGHSHVYWYRQLPEEGLKFMVYLQKENIIDESGMPKERFSAEFPKEGPSILRIQQVVRGDSAAYFCASSETGSSGNTIYFGEGSWLTVV.

Only a few counts were recorded for this clone. V usage is TRBV5-5 and J usage is TRBJ1-4; tentatively, D is TRBD1 (5 bases). Germline V lookup: CDR1 SGHKS, CDR2 YYEKEE (reference sequence). The CDR3 loop spans 15 amino acids. V was cut by 3 bases and J by 4 bases, with 13 bases left in between. The CDR3 sequence: CASSSSGRVNEKLFF. Written as DNA, the CDR3 is TGTGCCAGCAGCTCTTCAGGGAGGGTTAATGAAAAACTGTTTTTT.

The V gene is TRBV2, the J gene TRBJ2-7; 9 bases fit TRBD1. Germline trimming cut 5 bases from V and 2 bases from J; bases unmatched to any gene: 4. The CDR3 loop spans 14 amino acids. CDR1 and CDR2 (germline): SNHLY, FYNNEI. The chain's CDR3 is CASSWTGAPYEQYF. The CDR3 nucleotides read TGTGCCAGCAGTTGGACAGGGGCCCCCTACGAGCAGTACTTC.

The chain uses TRBV7-2 and TRBJ1-1, with a tentative D call TRBD1 (6 bases). V lost 5 bases, J lost 0 bases, and 10 bases lay in between. This CDR3 comprises 14 residues. Per germline, CDR1 SGHTA and CDR2 FQGNSA. The CDR3 loop is CASSGQPLNTEAFF. As DNA, the CDR3 is TGTGCCAGCAGCGGACAGCCCTTGAACACTGAAGCTTTCTTT.

This chain joins TRBV5-1 and TRBJ2-2; D is possibly TRBD2 (5 bases). The V and J ends lost 0 bases and 1 base respectively, with 13 bases between them. CDR1 and CDR2 (germline): SGHRS, YFSETQ. CDR3 length: 17 amino acids. For the CDR3, the DNA is TGCGCCAGCAGCTTGGTGTACCTAGCCGTGAACACCGGGGAGCTGTTTTTT. Its translation: CASSLVYLAVNTGELFF.

The chain is built from TRBV10-3 and TRBJ2-7; D is perhaps TRBD1 (5 bases). Deletions cut 10 bases from V and 3 bases from J, with 10 bases between. There are 11 residues in the CDR3. Per the germline V gene, CDR1 is ENHRY and CDR2 is SYGVKD. CDR3: CATGQNYEQYF. In nucleotides, the CDR3 is TGTGCCACCGGACAAAACTACGAGCAGTACTTC.

This chain joins TRBV18 and TRBJ2-5, with 8 nucleotides matching TRBD1. The CDR3 covers 16 residues. Germline V gene sequence: CDR1 KGHSH, CDR2 LQKENI. Trimming removed 2 bases from V and 5 bases from J; junction bases left unmatched: 10. In DNA form, the CDR3 reads TGTGCCAGCTCACCAAGAGACCAGGGGGCAAGGGAGACCCAGTACTTC. This sequence encodes CASSPRDQGARETQYF.

V is TRBV10-3 and J is TRBJ2-4, with 7 bases aligning to TRBD1. The CDR3 length is 14 residues. With V trimmed by 0 bases and J by 6 bases, 2 bases remained unmatched. Germline assignment: CDR1 ENHRY and CDR2 SYGVKD. The CDR3 loop is CAISESGDRNIQYF. CDR3 sequence (DNA): TGTGCCATCAGTGAGTCAGGGGACAGAAACATTCAGTACTTC.

The J gene is TRBJ2-1, the V gene TRBV9; 8 nucleotides match TRBD2. The germline V gene has CDR1 SGDLS and CDR2 YYNGEE. This CDR3 region has 16 residues. V lost 3 bases and J lost 4; bases outside the gene matches: 9. CDR3 coding DNA: TGTGCCAGCAGCGGCGTAGCGGGGACCATTTACAATGAGCAGTTCTTC. Translated: CASSGVAGTIYNEQFF.